This T cell receptor beta chain was obtained from a study of shared clonotypes between healthy human individuals. About the research overall: Three plates were used per donor for CD4 naive, three for CD4 memory, two for CD8 naive and one for CD8 memory. Findings and limits, study-wide: The study generally estimated greater richness for naive than memory subsets.

Of note for this clone: No antigen is known for it.

Some clones are missing from TCRdb's copy, which holds only in-frame ones; the method was immunoSEQ multiplex PCR. The table has around 1.1 million clones, approximately 80% seen once. Germline lookup yields CDR1 SEHNR and CDR2 FQNEAQ (reference sequence). The length of the CDR3 is 15 residues. The germline V and J ends were trimmed by 1 base and 2 bases, with 11 bases remaining between them. Sequencing was performed on memory CD4+ T cells from PBMCs. Stated subset: CD45RA-negative fraction. The TCR was taken from a man younger than 35 in good health. Some clones in this sample may be carry-over from other donors' samples. This chain joins TRBV7-9 and TRBJ2-5; D possibly corresponds to TRBD2 (7 bases). The CDR3 protein is CASSLVQGGQETQYF. The CDR3 DNA reads TGTGCCAGCAGCTTAGTACAGGGAGGGCAAGAGACCCAGTACTTC.